The TCR beta chain described here comes from a study of T-cell reconstitution after alpha-beta-depleted transplantation in children (dated by TCRdb to the mid-2010s). As for the study more broadly: T-cell immune reconstitution after TCRalphabeta/CD19-depleted allogeneic hematopoietic cell transplantation in children was quantitatively tracked in the study by means of TCR repertoire profiling.

The sample's treatment or condition label, decoded: allogeneic hematopoietic cell transplantation with graft depleted of TCRalphabeta T cells and CD19 B cells. The transplant recipients were children given TCRalphabeta/CD19-depleted allogeneic hematopoietic cell grafts. For this clonotype: Its binding antigen is unknown. No base-level quality is on record; no much larger clone is a single base apart.

The V end gives up 0 bases and the J end 3 bases, leaving 5 bases in the junction not matched to a gene. CDR1 and CDR2 were assigned from the germline V gene as SGHDT and YYEEEE. Reading from cysteine to phenylalanine, the CDR3 counts 18 amino acids. Just CDR3 DNA is preserved here, 54 bases in frame from base 1. Receptors were amplified or captured by PCR. Data came from an Illumina HiSeq 2500. TCR library preparation used molecular barcoding, with unique molecular identifiers applied to normalize quantification of the TCRbeta repertoire. The public reads were reanalyzed by TCRdb: fastp trimming at Q25, MiXCR alignment, in-frame beta chains only. CDR3 protein duplicates are merged, each entry listing the most common genes and DNA. The sample yields about 250,000 distinct CDR3 sequences; 24% were counted once. More than 4.5% of the sample rests with the top ten. The paper's findings and limits, for the study overall: The apparently early recovery of alphabetaT-cell counts about two months after transplant reportedly depended on only several hundred rapidly expanded clones that came from non-depleted graft cells. Over the following months the frequencies of hyperexpanded clones went down, and after one year T-cell counts and TCRbeta diversity were mostly credited to newly produced T cells. In some patients, the high TCRbeta diversity seen at day 60 was put down to recipient T cells and intrathymic progenitors that had survived conditioning.

This sample comprised PBMCs, mostly from graft donor cells, obtained 360 days after TCRalphabeta/CD19-depleted stem cell transplant. The V and J segments used are TRBV5-6 and TRBJ2-2, and TRBD2 aligns with 13 junction nucleotides. The origin of this receptor is a female patient aged 2 to 10 who had a stem cell transplant for congenital amegakaryocytic thrombocytopenia, so the T cells may come from the graft donor. The DNA is TGTGCCAGCAGCTTGGAACTAGCGGGGGGGCCGTACACCGGGGAGCTGTTTTTT. Its translation reads: CASSLELAGGPYTGELFF. With the portions outside the CDR3 filled from the reference TRBV5-6 and TRBJ2-2 genes, the complete variable region becomes DAGVTQSPTHLIKTRGQQVTLRCSPKSGHDTVSWYQQALGQGPQFIFQYYEEEERQRGNFPDRFSGHQFPNYSSELNVNALLLGDSALYLCASSLELAGGPYTGELFFGEGSRLTVL.